Sequencing of this T cell receptor beta chain was carried out in a study of CD4 T cells in relation to SARS-CoV-2 and coronaviruses. The data were produced by immunoSEQ multiplex PCR, yet TCRdb's version contains in-frame clones alone and is incomplete. Of some 60,000 clones listed, about 91% are singletons. Naive and memory CD4+ T cells were separated from cryopreserved PBMCs. As regards this clone: The antigen is undetermined.

This CDR3 has 13 amino acids. Trimming took 6 bases from V and 3 from J; bases not matched to a gene: 2. Looked up from germline, CDR1 is MGHDK and CDR2 is SYGVNS. Study findings and constraints: Each donor contributed either pre-pandemic or post-infection samples, not both.

The rearrangement uses TRBV25-1 and TRBJ1-5, with TRBD1 identical over 7 bases. The specimen was naive CD4+ T cells from PBMCs. As to subset: naive CD4+ T cells isolated by negative enrichment. This receptor was taken from an adult with COVID-19. This CDR3 reads CASRQGPNQPQHF. DNA for the CDR3: TGTGCCAGCAGACAGGGGCCCAATCAGCCCCAGCATTTT.